This is a list of T cell receptor beta chains from one sample in a study of blood T cell repertoires in COVID-19. Repertoires were generated with immunoSEQ multiplex PCR, while TCRdb's copy carries only in-frame clones and drops some. The sample contains roughly 110,000 clones, approximately 89% of which appear only once. The source material was peripheral blood. Every receptor here comes from a man aged 50 to 60 with active or convalescent COVID-19. Both conserved end residues are part of each CDR3. The D gene is left open where the match is weak. For some rows the clone size is stated as once, few or many, or as a class when expanded; others skip it.

.,TRBV28,TRBD2,TRBJ2-7,15,TGTGCCAGCGGGCTCGGGAGCGGGGGGATCTACGAGCAGTACTTC,CASGLGSGGIYEQYF
.,TRBV2,.,TRBJ1-1,12,TGTGCCAGCAGTGCCCAGGGAGGCGGAGCTTTCTTT,CASSAQGGGAFF
few,TRBV4-1,TRBD1,TRBJ2-5,15,TGCGCCAGCAGCCAACCCGGACAGGGGTCGAAGACCCAGTACTTC,CASSQPGQGSKTQYF
.,TRBV18,.,TRBJ1-5,17,TGTGCCAGCTCACCTGCGGGGGGGCGGGGAAGCAATCAGCCCCAGCATTTT,CASSPAGGRGSNQPQHF
.,TRBV6-6,TRBD1,TRBJ1-3,14,TGTGCCAGCAGCGACAGGGGAAAGGGAAACACCATATATTTT,CASSDRGKGNTIYF
.,TRBV6-5,TRBD1,TRBJ1-1,13,TGTGCCAGCAGGGACAGGGGAAACACTGAAGCTTTCTTT,CASRDRGNTEAFF
.,TRBV2,TRBD1,TRBJ1-6,12,TGTGCCAGCAGGGACAGGTTTTCACCCCTCCACTTT,CASRDRFSPLHF
.,TRBV9,TRBD2,TRBJ2-3,15,TGTGCCAGCAGCCAAGCGGGAGGGCCTACAGATACGCAGTATTTT,CASSQAGGPTDTQYF
.,TRBV13,TRBD1,TRBJ1-3,15,TGTGCCAGCAGCTGGACAGGGAATGACAAAATCACCATATATTTT,CASSWTGNDKITIYF
.,TRBV5-1,TRBD2,TRBJ2-5,16,TGCGCCAGCAGTACCATACCAACGGGAGGTTCGGAGACCCAGTACTTC,CASSTIPTGGSETQYF
.,TRBV2,TRBD2,TRBJ2-1,14,TGTGCCAGCAGTGCCGGACTAGCGGGATTGATGCAGTTCTTC,CASSAGLAGLMQFF
.,TRBV5-3,TRBD2,TRBJ2-5,17,TGTGCCAGAAGCAGCCAGCGGGGACTAGCGGGTCAAGAGACCCAGTACTTC,CARSSQRGLAGQETQYF
few,TRBV7-9,.,TRBJ2-7,15,TGTGCCAGCAGCTTAAGGACGGACAGCTCCTACGAGCAGTACTTC,CASSLRTDSSYEQYF
once,TRBV30,.,TRBJ2-7,13,TGTGCCTGGAGTCCGGGACTCACCTACGAGCAGTACTTC,CAWSPGLTYEQYF
.,TRBV4-3,TRBD1,TRBJ2-2,17,TGCGCCAGCAGCCAGAGTGTAGTACAGGGGGACACCGGGGAGCTGTTTTTT,CASSQSVVQGDTGELFF
.,TRBV4-3,TRBD2,TRBJ2-1,15,TGCGCCAGCAGCCAACAGGGACTAGTTGTCAATGAGCAGTTCTTC,CASSQQGLVVNEQFF
.,TRBV29-1,TRBD1,TRBJ1-2,14,TGCAGCGTTAACCAAGGACAGGGGAACTATGGCTACACCTTC,CSVNQGQGNYGYTF
.,TRBV7-2,TRBD1,TRBJ2-5,15,TGTGCCAGCAGCCTGACAGGGTTGGATGCGGAGACCCAGTACTTC,CASSLTGLDAETQYF
.,TRBV27,TRBD2,TRBJ2-7,16,TGTGCCAGCAGTGGGCAGGGACTAGCGGGAGTGTACGAGCAGTACTTC,CASSGQGLAGVYEQYF
few,TRBV10-3,TRBD2,TRBJ2-7,16,TGTGCCATCAGTGAGTCTGGGGGGAGGGCCTTGAGCGAGCAGTACTTC,CAISESGGRALSEQYF
.,TRBV6-5,.,TRBJ1-5,13,TGTGCCAGGGGGGGAGGCAGTCATCAGCCCCAGCATTTT,CARGGGSHQPQHF
.,TRBV1,.,TRBJ1-5,14,TGCACACGAGGACAGGGGGATAGCAATCAGCCCCAGCATTTT,CTRGQGDSNQPQHF
.,TRBV28,.,TRBJ1-3,15,TGTGCCAGCATACGATCGGGGGGTGTCGGAAACACCATATATTTT,CASIRSGGVGNTIYF
.,TRBV7-7,TRBD2,TRBJ2-1,15,TGTGCTAGCAGCTTAGCCGGGGCGGGAGGAGATGAGCAGTTCTTC,CASSLAGAGGDEQFF
.,TRBV18,TRBD1,TRBJ1-5,21,TGTGCCAGCTCACCACGGTACACCCCCCCGGGACAGGCTTTTAGCAATCAGCCCCAGCATTTT,CASSPRYTPPGQAFSNQPQHF
.,TRBV4-3,TRBD1,TRBJ2-5,16,TGCGCCAGCAGCCCGACACAATACAGGGGTGGGGAGACCCAGTACTTC,CASSPTQYRGGETQYF
.,TRBV27,.,TRBJ1-1,13,TGTGCCAGCAGTCACCGAGGGAACACTGAAGCTTTCTTT,CASSHRGNTEAFF
once,TRBV5-1,TRBD2,TRBJ2-2,16,TGCGCCAGCAGCTTGGTTCCGGGAGGACGGACCGGGGAGCTGTTTTTT,CASSLVPGGRTGELFF
.,TRBV30,.,TRBJ1-1,12,TGTGCCTGGAGTGTACCGACAGATGAAGCTTTCTTT,CAWSVPTDEAFF
.,TRBV28,.,TRBJ2-5,12,TGTGCCAGCAGTTCGATAGATGGGACCCAGTACTTC,CASSSIDGTQYF
.,TRBV27,.,TRBJ1-5,15,TGTGCCAGCAGTTTGAACCGGGACACAAATCAGCCCCAGCATTTT,CASSLNRDTNQPQHF
.,TRBV7-2,.,TRBJ1-6,13,TGTGCCAGCAGCTTACAGTCGATTGCACCCCTCCACTTT,CASSLQSIAPLHF
once,TRBV27,.,TRBJ1-2,16,TGTGCCAGCAGTCCACCCCCTCGGGGGGGCGCAAGTGGCTACACCTTC,CASSPPPRGGASGYTF
.,TRBV30,.,TRBJ1-3,13,TGTGCCTCGGACATATCCTCTGGAAACACCATATATTTT,CASDISSGNTIYF
.,TRBV7-6,TRBD2,TRBJ2-2,16,TGTGCCAGCAGCTTAGGGGTAGCGGGAGCCACCGGGGAGCTGTTTTTT,CASSLGVAGATGELFF
.,TRBV15,.,TRBJ1-5,14,TGTGCCACCAGCAGGGATCAGGGTTTTCAGCCCCAGCATTTT,CATSRDQGFQPQHF
.,TRBV6-5,.,TRBJ2-3,14,TGTGCCAGCAGTTTGGCAGGGGGCACAGATACGCAGTATTTT,CASSLAGGTDTQYF
.,TRBV28,.,TRBJ1-4,14,TGTGCCAGCAGTTCCTCCGGGGCTAATGAAAAACTGTTTTTT,CASSSSGANEKLFF
.,TRBV19,TRBD1,TRBJ2-5,13,TGTGCCAGTAGTTCGGTACAGGGGGGGACCCAGTACTTC,CASSSVQGGTQYF